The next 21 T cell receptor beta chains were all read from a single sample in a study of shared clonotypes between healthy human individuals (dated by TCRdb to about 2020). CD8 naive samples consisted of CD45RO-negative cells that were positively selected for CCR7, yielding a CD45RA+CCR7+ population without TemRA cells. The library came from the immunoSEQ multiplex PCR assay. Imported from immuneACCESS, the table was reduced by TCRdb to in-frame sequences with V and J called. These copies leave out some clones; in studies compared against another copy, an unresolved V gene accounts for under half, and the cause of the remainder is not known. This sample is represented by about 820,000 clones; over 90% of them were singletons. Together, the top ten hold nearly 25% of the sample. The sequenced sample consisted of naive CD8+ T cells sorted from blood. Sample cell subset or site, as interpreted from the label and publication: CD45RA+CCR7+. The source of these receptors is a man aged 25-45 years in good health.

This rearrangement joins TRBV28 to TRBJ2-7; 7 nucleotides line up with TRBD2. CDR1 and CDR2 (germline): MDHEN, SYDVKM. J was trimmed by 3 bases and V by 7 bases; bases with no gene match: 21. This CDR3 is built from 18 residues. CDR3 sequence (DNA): TGTGCCAGCAACTTAAGGATTAGAAGCGGGGACCCCCACTACGAGCAGTACTTC. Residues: CASNLRIRSGDPHYEQYF.

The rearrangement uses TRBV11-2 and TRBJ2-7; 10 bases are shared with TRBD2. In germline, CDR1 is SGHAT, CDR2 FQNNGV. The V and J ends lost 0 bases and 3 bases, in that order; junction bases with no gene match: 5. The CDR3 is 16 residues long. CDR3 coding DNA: TGTGCCAGCAGCTTAGAGGGACTAGCGCAGCTCTACGAGCAGTACTTC. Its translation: CASSLEGLAQLYEQYF.

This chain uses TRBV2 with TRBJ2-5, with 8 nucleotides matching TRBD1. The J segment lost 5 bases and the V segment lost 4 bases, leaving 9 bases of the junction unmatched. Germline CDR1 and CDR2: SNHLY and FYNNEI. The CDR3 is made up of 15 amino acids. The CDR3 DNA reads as TGTGCCAGCAGTGGAGGACAGGGTATGTTGGAGACCCAGTACTTC. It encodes CASSGGQGMLETQYF. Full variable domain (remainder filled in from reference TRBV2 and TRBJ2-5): EPEVTQTPSHQVTQMGQEVILRCVPISNHLYFYWYRQILGQKVEFLVSFYNNEISEKSEIFDDQFSVERPDGSNFTLKIRSTKLEDSAMYFCASSGGQGMLETQYFGPGTRLLVL.

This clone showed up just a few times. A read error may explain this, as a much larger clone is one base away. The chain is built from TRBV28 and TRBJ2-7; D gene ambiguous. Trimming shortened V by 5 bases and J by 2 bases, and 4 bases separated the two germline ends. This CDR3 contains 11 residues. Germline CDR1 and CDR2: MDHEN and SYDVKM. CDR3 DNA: TGTGCCAGCAGTGGGGCCTACGAGCAGTACTTC. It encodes CASSGAYEQYF.

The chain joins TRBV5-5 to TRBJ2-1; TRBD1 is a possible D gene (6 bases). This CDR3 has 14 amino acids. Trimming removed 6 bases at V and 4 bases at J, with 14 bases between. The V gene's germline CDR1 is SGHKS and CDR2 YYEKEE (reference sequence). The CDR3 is CASTAGQNYNEQFF. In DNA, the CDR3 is TGTGCCAGCACCGCCGGACAGAATTACAATGAGCAGTTCTTC.

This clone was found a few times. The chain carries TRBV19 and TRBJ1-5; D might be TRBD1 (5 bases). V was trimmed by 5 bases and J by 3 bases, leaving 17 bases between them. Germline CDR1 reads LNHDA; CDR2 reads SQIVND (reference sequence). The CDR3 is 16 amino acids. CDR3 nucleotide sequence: TGTGCCAGTAGTCAGGGTCCCAGGGCTCCCAATCAGCCCCAGCATTTT. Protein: CASSQGPRAPNQPQHF.

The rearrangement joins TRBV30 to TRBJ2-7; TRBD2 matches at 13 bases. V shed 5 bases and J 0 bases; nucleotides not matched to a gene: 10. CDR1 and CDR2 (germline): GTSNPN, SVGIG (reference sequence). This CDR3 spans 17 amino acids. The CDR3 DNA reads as TGTGCCTGGCGAGTCCGAGGGACTAGCGGGGACTCCTACGAGCAGTACTTC. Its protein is CAWRVRGTSGDSYEQYF. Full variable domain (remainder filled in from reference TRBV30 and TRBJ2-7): SQTIHQWPATLVQPVGSPLSLECTVEGTSNPNLYWYRQAAGRGLQLLFYSVGIGQISSEVPQNLSASRPQDRQFILSSKKLLLSDSGFYLCAWRVRGTSGDSYEQYFGPGTRLTVT.

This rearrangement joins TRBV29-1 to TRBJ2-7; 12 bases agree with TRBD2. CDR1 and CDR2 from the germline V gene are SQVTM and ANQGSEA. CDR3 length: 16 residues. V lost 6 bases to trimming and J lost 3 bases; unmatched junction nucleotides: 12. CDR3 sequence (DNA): TGCAGCGTCTCCGGGACTAGCGGGCCAACCCTCTACGAGCAGTACTTC. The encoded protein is CSVSGTSGPTLYEQYF.

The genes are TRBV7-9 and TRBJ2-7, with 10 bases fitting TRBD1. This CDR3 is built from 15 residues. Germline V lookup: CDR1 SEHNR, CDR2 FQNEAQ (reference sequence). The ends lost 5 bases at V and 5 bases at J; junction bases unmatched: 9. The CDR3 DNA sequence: TGTGCCAGCAGCCAGAGCGGGACAGGGGTCGACGAGCAGTACTTC. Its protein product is CASSQSGTGVDEQYF.

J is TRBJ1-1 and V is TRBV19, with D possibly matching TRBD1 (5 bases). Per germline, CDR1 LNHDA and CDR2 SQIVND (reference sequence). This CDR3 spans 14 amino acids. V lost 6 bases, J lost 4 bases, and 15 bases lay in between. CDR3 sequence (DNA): TGTGCCAGTAGCCCTCAACAGGACGGCACTGAAGCTTTCTTT. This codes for CASSPQQDGTEAFF.

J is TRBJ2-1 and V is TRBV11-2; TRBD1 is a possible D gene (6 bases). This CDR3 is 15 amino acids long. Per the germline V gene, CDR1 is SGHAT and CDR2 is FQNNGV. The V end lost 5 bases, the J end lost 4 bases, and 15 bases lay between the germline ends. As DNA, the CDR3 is TGTGCCAGCAGCGCCGGACAGAGTAATTACAATGAGCAGTTCTTC. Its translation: CASSAGQSNYNEQFF.

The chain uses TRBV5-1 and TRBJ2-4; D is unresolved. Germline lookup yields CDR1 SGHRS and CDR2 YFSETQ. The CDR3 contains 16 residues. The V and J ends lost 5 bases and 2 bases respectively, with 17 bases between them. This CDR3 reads CASSYRSWDSKNIQYF. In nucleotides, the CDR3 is TGCGCCAGCAGTTACAGATCATGGGATTCCAAAAACATTCAGTACTTC.

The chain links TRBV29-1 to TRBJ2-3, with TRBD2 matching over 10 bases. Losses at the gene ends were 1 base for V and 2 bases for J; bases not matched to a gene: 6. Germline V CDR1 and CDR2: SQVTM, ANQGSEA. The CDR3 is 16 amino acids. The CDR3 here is CSVEVRLAGHTDTQYF. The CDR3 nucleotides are TGCAGCGTTGAAGTAAGACTAGCGGGCCACACAGATACGCAGTATTTT.

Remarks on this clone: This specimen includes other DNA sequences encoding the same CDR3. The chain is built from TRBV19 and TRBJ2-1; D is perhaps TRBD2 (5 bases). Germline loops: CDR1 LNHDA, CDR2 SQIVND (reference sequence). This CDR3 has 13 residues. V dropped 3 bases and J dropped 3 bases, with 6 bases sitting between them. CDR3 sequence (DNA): TGTGCCAGTAGTATCGGGGTCTACAATGAGCAGTTCTTC. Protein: CASSIGVYNEQFF. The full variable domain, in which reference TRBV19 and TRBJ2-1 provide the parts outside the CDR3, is DGGITQSPKYLFRKEGQNVTLSCEQNLNHDAMYWYRQDPGQGLRLIYYSQIVNDFQKGDIAEGYSVSREKKESFPLTVTSAQKNPTAFYLCASSIGVYNEQFFGPGTRLTVL.

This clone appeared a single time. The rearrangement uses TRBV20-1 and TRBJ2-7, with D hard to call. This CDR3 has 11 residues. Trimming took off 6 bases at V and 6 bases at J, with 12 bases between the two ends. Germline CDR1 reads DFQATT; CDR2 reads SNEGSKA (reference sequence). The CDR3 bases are TGCAGTGCCAGCGTAGCTCTCGAGCAGTACTTC. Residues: CSASVALEQYF.

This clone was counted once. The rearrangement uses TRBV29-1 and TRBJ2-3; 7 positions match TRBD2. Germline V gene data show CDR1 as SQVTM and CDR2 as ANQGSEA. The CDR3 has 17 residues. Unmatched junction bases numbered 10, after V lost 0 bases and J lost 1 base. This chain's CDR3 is CSVEDRSGGLGTDTQYF. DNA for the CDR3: TGCAGCGTTGAAGACAGGTCGGGAGGCCTCGGCACAGATACGCAGTATTTT.

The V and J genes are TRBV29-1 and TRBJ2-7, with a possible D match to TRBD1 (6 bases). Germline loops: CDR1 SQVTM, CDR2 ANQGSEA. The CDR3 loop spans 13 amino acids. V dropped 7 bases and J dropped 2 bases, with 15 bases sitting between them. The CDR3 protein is CSAIRAGAYEQYF. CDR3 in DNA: TGCAGCGCCATACGGGCAGGGGCCTACGAGCAGTACTTC.

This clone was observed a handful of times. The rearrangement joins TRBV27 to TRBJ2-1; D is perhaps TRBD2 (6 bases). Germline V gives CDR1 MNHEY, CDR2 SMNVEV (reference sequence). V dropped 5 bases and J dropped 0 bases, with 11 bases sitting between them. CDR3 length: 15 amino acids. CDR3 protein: CASSIAVSSYNEQFF. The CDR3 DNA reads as TGTGCCAGCAGTATAGCGGTTAGCTCCTACAATGAGCAGTTCTTC.

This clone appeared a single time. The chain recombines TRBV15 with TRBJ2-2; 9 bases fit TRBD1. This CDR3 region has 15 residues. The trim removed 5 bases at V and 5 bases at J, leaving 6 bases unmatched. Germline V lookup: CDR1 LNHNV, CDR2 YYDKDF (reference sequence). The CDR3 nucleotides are TGTGCCACCAGCTCCGACAGGGGGAGAACCGGGGAGCTGTTTTTT. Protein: CATSSDRGRTGELFF. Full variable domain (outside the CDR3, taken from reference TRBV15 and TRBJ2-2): DAMVIQNPRYQVTQFGKPVTLSCSQTLNHNVMYWYQQKSSQAPKLLFHYYDKDFNNEADTPDNFQSRRPNTSFCFLDIRSPGLGDTAMYLCATSSDRGRTGELFFGEGSRLTVL.

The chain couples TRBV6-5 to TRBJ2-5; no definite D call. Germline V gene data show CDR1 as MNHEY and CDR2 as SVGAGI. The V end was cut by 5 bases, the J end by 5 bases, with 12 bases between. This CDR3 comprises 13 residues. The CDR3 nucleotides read TGTGCCAGCAGTCACCCTCTAGGGGAGACCCAGTACTTC. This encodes CASSHPLGETQYF.

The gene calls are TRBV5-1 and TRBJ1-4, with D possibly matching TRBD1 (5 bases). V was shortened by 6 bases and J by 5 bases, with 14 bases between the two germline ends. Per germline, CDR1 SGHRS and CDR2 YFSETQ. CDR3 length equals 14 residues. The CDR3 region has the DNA TGCGCCAGCAAACTCACGGGGGGGAATGAAAAACTGTTTTTT. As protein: CASKLTGGNEKLFF. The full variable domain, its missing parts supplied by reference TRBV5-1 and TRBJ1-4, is KAGVTQTPRYLIKTRGQQVTLSCSPISGHRSVSWYQQTPGQGLQFLFEYFSETQRNKGNFPGRFSGRQFSNSRSEMNVSTLELGDSALYLCASKLTGGNEKLFFGSGTQLSVL.